The rows below give T cell receptor beta chains drawn from one sample of a study of cytomegalovirus exposure and HLA in healthy donors. The protocol was immunoSEQ multiplex PCR, while the TCRdb copy is restricted to in-frame clones and leaves out a portion. This sample's table reports approximately 110,000 clones. The sample comprised PBMCs. The receptors originated from a man aged 18-30 years in good health and CMV-seronegative. Each CDR3 is given with its conserved first and last residue. The D gene is left open where the match is weak. The listing skips clone size in some rows; elsewhere it reads once, few, many or a size class.

clone size: .
V gene: TRBV6-5
D gene: .
J gene: TRBJ1-6
CDR3 DNA: TGTGCCAGCAGTTTCGGTCCGGGACAATATAATTCACCCCTCCACTTT
CDR3 protein: CASSFGPGQYNSPLHF

clone size: .
V gene: TRBV30
D gene: TRBD2
J gene: TRBJ2-1
CDR3 DNA: TGTGCCTGGAGACCCCGAGGGGGGACTAGCGGGATATGGAGGCAGTTCTTC
CDR3 protein: CAWRPRGGTSGIWRQFF

clone size: .
V gene: TRBV7-9
D gene: TRBD2
J gene: TRBJ2-1
CDR3 DNA: TGTGCCAGCAGCTTAGTAGCGGGCAATGAGCAGTTCTTC
CDR3 protein: CASSLVAGNEQFF

clone size: .
V gene: TRBV5-1
D gene: .
J gene: TRBJ1-3
CDR3 DNA: TGCGCCAGCAGATCTGAGGCTTTGAGAAACACCATATATTTT
CDR3 protein: CASRSEALRNTIYF

clone size: .
V gene: TRBV5-1
D gene: .
J gene: TRBJ1-4
CDR3 DNA: TGCGCCAGCAGCTTGAACAGGGAGAGTGAAAAACTGTTTTTT
CDR3 protein: CASSLNRESEKLFF

clone size: .
V gene: TRBV5-1
D gene: .
J gene: TRBJ2-1
CDR3 DNA: TGCGCCAGCAAACCGGATGAGCAGTTCTTC
CDR3 protein: CASKPDEQFF

clone size: .
V gene: TRBV5-1
D gene: TRBD2
J gene: TRBJ2-7
CDR3 DNA: TGCGCCAGCAGCTTCCAGCGGGAGGTCGACGAGCAGTACTTC
CDR3 protein: CASSFQREVDEQYF

clone size: .
V gene: TRBV18
D gene: TRBD2
J gene: TRBJ2-7
CDR3 DNA: TGTGCCAGCTCACCACCTGGGACTATATACGAGCAGTACTTC
CDR3 protein: CASSPPGTIYEQYF

clone size: .
V gene: TRBV30
D gene: TRBD1
J gene: TRBJ1-5
CDR3 DNA: TGTGCCTGGGCCGGGACAGGGGCTGGTCAGCCCCAGCATTTT
CDR3 protein: CAWAGTGAGQPQHF

clone size: .
V gene: TRBV7-9
D gene: .
J gene: TRBJ2-3
CDR3 DNA: TGTGCCAGCAGCTTAACCGGGGCAGATACGCAGTATTTT
CDR3 protein: CASSLTGADTQYF

clone size: .
V gene: TRBV6-5
D gene: .
J gene: TRBJ2-1
CDR3 DNA: TGTGCCAGCCGCGCGGGCAGTGAGCAGTTCTTC
CDR3 protein: CASRAGSEQFF

clone size: .
V gene: TRBV6-1
D gene: TRBD2
J gene: TRBJ2-7
CDR3 DNA: TGTGCCAGCAGTGAACCGGCGGGAGGGTGGAACGAGCAGTACTTC
CDR3 protein: CASSEPAGGWNEQYF

clone size: .
V gene: TRBV4-2
D gene: TRBD1
J gene: TRBJ1-2
CDR3 DNA: TGTGCCAGCAGCCAAGATCCCGGGACAGGGGGCTTTGGCTACACCTTC
CDR3 protein: CASSQDPGTGGFGYTF

clone size: .
V gene: TRBV9
D gene: .
J gene: TRBJ1-1
CDR3 DNA: TGTGCCAGCAGCGTAGTCGGGGGAAGTGGCACTGAAGCTTTCTTT
CDR3 protein: CASSVVGGSGTEAFF

clone size: .
V gene: TRBV18
D gene: TRBD1
J gene: TRBJ2-7
CDR3 DNA: TGTGCCAGCTCACCAGGGACAGGGAACTACGAGCAGTACTTC
CDR3 protein: CASSPGTGNYEQYF

clone size: large
V gene: TRBV6-4
D gene: TRBD2
J gene: TRBJ2-2
CDR3 DNA: TGTGCCAGCAGTGAACTAGCGGGGGACACCGGGGAGCTGTTTTTT
CDR3 protein: CASSELAGDTGELFF

clone size: .
V gene: TRBV7-6
D gene: .
J gene: TRBJ2-2
CDR3 DNA: TGTGCCAGCAGCAGACTCGCGAACACCGGGGAGCTGTTTTTT
CDR3 protein: CASSRLANTGELFF

clone size: .
V gene: TRBV6-1
D gene: .
J gene: TRBJ1-1
CDR3 DNA: TGTGCCAGCAGTGACAGGTTGCGAGCTTTCTTT
CDR3 protein: CASSDRLRAFF

clone size: .
V gene: TRBV9
D gene: .
J gene: TRBJ2-1
CDR3 DNA: TGTGCCAGCAGCGTAGCGGGATACAATGAGCAGTTCTTC
CDR3 protein: CASSVAGYNEQFF

clone size: .
V gene: TRBV4-1
D gene: .
J gene: TRBJ2-5
CDR3 DNA: TGCGCCAGCAGCCAGGCTAGCGAAGAGACCCAGTACTTC
CDR3 protein: CASSQASEETQYF

clone size: .
V gene: TRBV6-5
D gene: TRBD1
J gene: TRBJ1-4
CDR3 DNA: TGTGCCAGCAGCAGGACAGGGGCTGGTGAAAAACTGTTTTTT
CDR3 protein: CASSRTGAGEKLFF

clone size: .
V gene: TRBV7-9
D gene: .
J gene: TRBJ2-7
CDR3 DNA: TGTGCCAGCAGCTTAACCAGGGATGCTTCCTACGAGCAGTACTTC
CDR3 protein: CASSLTRDASYEQYF